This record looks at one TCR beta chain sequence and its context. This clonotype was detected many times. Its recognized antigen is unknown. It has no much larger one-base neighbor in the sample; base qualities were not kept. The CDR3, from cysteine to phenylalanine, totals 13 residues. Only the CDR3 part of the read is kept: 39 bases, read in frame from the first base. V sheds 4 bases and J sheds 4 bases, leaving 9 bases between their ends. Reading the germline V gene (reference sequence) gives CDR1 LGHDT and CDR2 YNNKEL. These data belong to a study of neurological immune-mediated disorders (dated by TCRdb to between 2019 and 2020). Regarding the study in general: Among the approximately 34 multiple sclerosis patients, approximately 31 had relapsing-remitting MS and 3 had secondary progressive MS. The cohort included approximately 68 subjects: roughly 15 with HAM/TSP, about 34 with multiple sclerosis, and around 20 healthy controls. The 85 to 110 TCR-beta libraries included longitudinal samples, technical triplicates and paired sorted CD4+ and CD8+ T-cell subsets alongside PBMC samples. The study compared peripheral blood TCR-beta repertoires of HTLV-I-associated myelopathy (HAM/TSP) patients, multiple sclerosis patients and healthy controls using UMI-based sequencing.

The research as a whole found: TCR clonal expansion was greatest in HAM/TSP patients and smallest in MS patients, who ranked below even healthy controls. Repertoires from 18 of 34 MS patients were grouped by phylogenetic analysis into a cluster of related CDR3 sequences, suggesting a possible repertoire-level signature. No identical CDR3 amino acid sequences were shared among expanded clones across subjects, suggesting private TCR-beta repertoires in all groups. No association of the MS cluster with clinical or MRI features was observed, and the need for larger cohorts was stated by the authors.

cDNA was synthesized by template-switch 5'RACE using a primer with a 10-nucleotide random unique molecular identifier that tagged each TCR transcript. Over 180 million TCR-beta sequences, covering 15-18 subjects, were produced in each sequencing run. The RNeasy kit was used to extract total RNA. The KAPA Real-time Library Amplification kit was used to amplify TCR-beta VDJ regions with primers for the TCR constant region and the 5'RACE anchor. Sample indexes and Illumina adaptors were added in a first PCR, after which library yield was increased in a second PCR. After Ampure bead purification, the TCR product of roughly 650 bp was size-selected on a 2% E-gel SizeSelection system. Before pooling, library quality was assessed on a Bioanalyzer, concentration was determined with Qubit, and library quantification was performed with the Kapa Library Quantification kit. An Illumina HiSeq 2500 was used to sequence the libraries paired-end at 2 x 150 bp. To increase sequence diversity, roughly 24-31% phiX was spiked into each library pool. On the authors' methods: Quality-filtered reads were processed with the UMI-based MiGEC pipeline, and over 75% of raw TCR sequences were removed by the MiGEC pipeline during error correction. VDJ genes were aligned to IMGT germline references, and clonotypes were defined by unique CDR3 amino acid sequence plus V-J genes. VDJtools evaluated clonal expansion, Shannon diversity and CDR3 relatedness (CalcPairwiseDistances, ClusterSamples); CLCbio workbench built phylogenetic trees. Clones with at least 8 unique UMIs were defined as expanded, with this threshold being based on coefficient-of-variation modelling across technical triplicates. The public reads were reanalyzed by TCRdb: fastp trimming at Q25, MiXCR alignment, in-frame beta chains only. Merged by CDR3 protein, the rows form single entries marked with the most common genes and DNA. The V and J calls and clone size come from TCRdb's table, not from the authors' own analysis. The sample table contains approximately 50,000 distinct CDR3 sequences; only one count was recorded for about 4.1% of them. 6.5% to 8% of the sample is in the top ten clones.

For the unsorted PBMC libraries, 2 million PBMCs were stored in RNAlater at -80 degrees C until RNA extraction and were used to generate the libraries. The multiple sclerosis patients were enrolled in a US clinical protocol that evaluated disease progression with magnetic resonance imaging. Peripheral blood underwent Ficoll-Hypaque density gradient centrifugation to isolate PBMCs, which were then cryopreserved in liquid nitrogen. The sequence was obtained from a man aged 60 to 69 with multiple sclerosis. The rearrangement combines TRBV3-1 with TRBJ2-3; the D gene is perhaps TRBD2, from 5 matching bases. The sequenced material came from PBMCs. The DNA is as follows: TGTGCCAGCAGCCTGCTCGGGGCAGATACGCAGTATTTT. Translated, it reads CASSLLGADTQYF.